The 4 T cell receptor beta chains reported below all come from one sample, sequenced in a study of metastatic and nonmetastatic thyroid tumors. TCRdb reprocessed the PCR reads using MiXCR. The data hold 50,000 to 65,000 clones, with under 5% observed a single time. Nobody among the patients had been given any treatment before thyroid surgery. The sequencing sample was made of blood. The receptors were gathered from a female donor with papillary thyroid cancer or a benign thyroid nodule (not recorded which). Some clones in this sample may be carry-over from other donors' samples.

This clone was detected only a few times. J is TRBJ2-1 and V is TRBV7-9, with D unclear. Germline assignment: CDR1 SEHNR and CDR2 FQNEAQ (reference sequence). The CDR3 is 14 residues long. V lost 3 bases, J lost 6 bases, and 12 bases lay in between. The CDR3 bases are TGTGCCAGCAGCTTCCCGAAGGTTGTCAATGAGCAGTTCTTC. Residues: CASSFPKVVNEQFF.

V is TRBV6-5 and J is TRBJ2-2, with D perhaps TRBD1 or TRBD2 (9 bases each). CDR1 MNHEY and CDR2 SVGAGI come from the germline V gene. Trimming pared 0 bases from V and 5 bases from J, leaving 28 bases between. CDR3 length equals 21 residues. The CDR3 reads CASSYSEQGALAGCGTGELFF. The CDR3 region has the DNA TGTGCCAGCAGTTACTCGGAACAGGGGGCCCTAGCGGGATGTGGGACCGGGGAGCTGTTTTTT.

This clone has a handful of counts. The rearrangement joins TRBV11-3 to TRBJ2-1; tentatively, D is TRBD1 or TRBD2 (6 bases each). The CDR3 consists of 15 residues. Germline-derived CDR1 and CDR2 are SGHNT and YENEEA. With 4 bases removed from V and 6 bases from J, the gap between germline ends came to 16 bases. The CDR3 loop is CASSWGATGPNEQFF. The CDR3 DNA is TGTGCCAGCAGCTGGGGGGCCACGGGCCCCAATGAGCAGTTCTTC. The whole variable domain, filled in from reference TRBV11-3 and TRBJ2-1, reads EAGVVQSPRYKIIEKKQPVAFWCNPISGHNTLYWYLQNLGQGPELLIRYENEEAVDDSQLPKDRFSAERLKGVDSTLKIQPAELGDSAVYLCASSWGATGPNEQFFGPGTRLTVL.

This clone was seen repeatedly, ten times or more. The chain has TRBV5-1 and TRBJ2-1, with 12 bases that match TRBD2. This CDR3 contains 17 residues. Germline assignment: CDR1 SGHRS and CDR2 YFSETQ. V lost 5 bases to trimming and J lost 4 bases; unmatched junction nucleotides: 10. The CDR3 here is CASRYTSGLAGYNEQFF. For the CDR3, the DNA is TGCGCCAGCAGGTACACCTCCGGACTAGCGGGATACAATGAGCAGTTCTTC.